The present entry profiles one T cell receptor beta chain with its context. Its matching antigen is unknown. Each and every patient relapsed after autologous stem cell transplantation, and patients got differing brentuximab vedotin exposure. Germline V gene sequence: CDR1 SEHNR, CDR2 FQNEAQ (reference sequence). This CDR3 is 16 amino acids long. V shed 1 base and J shed 3 bases, with 15 bases lying between them. The data were obtained in a study of PD-1 blockade in classical Hodgkin lymphoma. Looking at the study overall: Every 2 weeks, patients got 3 mg/kg intravenous nivolumab. General study results and limits: Baseline diversity was lower in partial responders and progressors than complete responders. After ASCT, patients who started nivolumab under 1 year later were excluded.

Sequencing used immunoSEQ multiplex PCR; TCRdb keeps in-frame clones, though not all of them. This table holds about 98,000 clones, 80% to 95% found once. The sequenced sample was peripheral blood mononuclear cells (PBMCs), obtained at baseline. The chain carries TRBV7-9 and TRBJ1-1, with D possibly matching TRBD1 (5 bases). The source is a human donor with classical Hodgkin lymphoma. The CDR3 loop reads CASSLVRGFGDTEAFF. The CDR3 DNA sequence: TGTGCCAGCAGCTTAGTTAGGGGTTTTGGAGACACTGAAGCTTTCTTT.